These 5 T cell receptor beta chains were all obtained from the same sample, sequenced in a study of T-cell reconstitution after alpha-beta-depleted transplantation in children. Unique molecular identifiers were used to barcode this TCRbeta library. One entry per CDR3 protein results from TCRdb running MiXCR on the PCR reads. The table shows about 180,000 distinct CDR3 sequences, with more than 9.5% occurring only once. This material consisted of PBMCs, taken before TCRalphabeta/CD19-depleted stem cell transplant. The receptors were gathered from a boy younger than 10 with acute myeloid leukemia, due to receive a stem cell transplant.

This clonotype was detected ten times or more. The chain carries TRBV20-1 and TRBJ2-1; D not certain. The CDR3 contains 15 residues. V was cut by 8 bases and J by 2 bases, with 19 bases left in between. Germline V lookup: CDR1 DFQATT, CDR2 SNEGSKA (reference sequence). The CDR3 sequence is CSPTSASIPYNEQFF. As DNA, the CDR3 is TGCAGTCCTACATCAGCGTCGATCCCCTACAATGAGCAGTTCTTC.

This clonotype occurred many times. The chain combines TRBV7-6 with TRBJ2-1, with 12 bases that match TRBD2. The germline gives CDR1 SGHVS, CDR2 FNYEAQ. Trimming removed 5 bases from V and 3 bases from J; junction bases left unmatched: 17. The CDR3 has 20 amino acids. CDR3 sequence: CASSPQEIVGLAGYYNEQFF. As DNA, the CDR3 is TGTGCCAGCAGCCCCCAGGAAATAGTAGGACTAGCGGGATACTACAATGAGCAGTTCTTC.

This clonotype was found many times. The CDR3 nucleotides read TGCAGCGTTGATGGGACAGGGCGACTCTACAATGAGCAGTTCTTC. Its translation is CSVDGTGRLYNEQFF. The chain couples TRBV29-1 to TRBJ2-1; 9 bases are a match to TRBD1. Germline values: CDR1 SQVTM, CDR2 ANQGSEA. There are 15 residues in the CDR3. Trimming took 3 bases from V and 3 from J; bases not matched to a gene: 6.

This clonotype was seen ten or more times. The rearrangement uses TRBV11-2 and TRBJ1-3; D gene ambiguous. The germline V and J ends were trimmed by 5 bases and 0 bases, with 20 bases remaining between them. The length of the CDR3 is 18 residues. Germline V lookup: CDR1 SGHAT, CDR2 FQNNGV. CDR3 in DNA: TGTGCCAGCAGCCCCCAAGGGCCCAGTCGCCTCTCTGGAAACACCATATATTTT. This gives the protein CASSPQGPSRLSGNTIYF. The entire variable domain, with the rest obtained from reference TRBV11-2 and TRBJ1-3, is as follows: EAGVAQSPRYKIIEKRQSVAFWCNPISGHATLYWYQQILGQGPKLLIQFQNNGVVDDSQLPKDRFSAERLKGVDSTLKIQPAKLEDSAVYLCASSPQGPSRLSGNTIYFGEGSWLTVV.

This clonotype was seen at least ten times. The rearrangement links TRBV20-1 to TRBJ2-3, with D unclear. Germline CDR1 DFQATT, CDR2 SNEGSKA (reference sequence). The CDR3 totals 13 residues. Trimming shortened V by 4 bases and J by 1 base, and 9 bases separated the two germline ends. This chain's CDR3 is CSATHAGTDTQYF. The DNA of the CDR3 is TGCAGTGCTACCCACGCGGGCACAGATACGCAGTATTTT.